This T cell receptor (beta chain) emerged from a study of radiotherapy plus CTLA-4 blockade in lung cancer. Study summary: Disease control reached 30% to 35%, with objective responses in 15% to 20%. Study findings and constraints: An expansion of tumor-derived TCR clones occurred in blood after radiotherapy plus ipilimumab.

This CDR3 is 16 amino acids long. The V end was cut by 2 bases, the J end by 0 bases, with 12 bases between. Germline assignment: CDR1 SGHVS and CDR2 FNYEAQ. Produced via immunoSEQ multiplex PCR; TCRdb's table is partial and in-frame only. The sample includes about 87,000 clones, around nine tenths of them seen just once. Turning to this clone: The antigen remains unidentified.

The sequence was obtained from a human donor with non-small cell lung cancer that progressed on radiotherapy plus ipilimumab. The chain has TRBV7-6 and TRBJ2-3; D is ambiguous. The source material was peripheral blood, sampled from a patient treated with radiotherapy plus ipilimumab. The CDR3 sequence: CASSLSDLLSTDTQYF. CDR3 sequence (DNA): TGTGCCAGCAGCTTAAGTGATCTTTTGAGCACAGATACGCAGTATTTT.